Detailed here is one T cell receptor beta chain. The antigen is not known. Germline V gene lookup returns CDR1 SGHAT and CDR2 FQNNGV. The CDR3 loop spans 15 amino acids. V lost 5 bases, J lost 4 bases, and 8 bases stayed unmatched. PCR amplification relied on 60 Vbeta primers (plus 13 Jbeta primers). Profiling relied on immunoSEQ multiplex PCR, and the TCRdb table lists in-frame clones only, not all of them. The sample comprises some 100,000 clones, more than 65% of which are singletons, and over 4% rests with the top ten. The sample originates from a study of cytomegalovirus exposure and HLA in healthy donors. Study as a whole: An early data release held tens of millions of unique TCRs from HLA-typed donors. Study findings and constraints: Analysis was carried out at a later point, and it linked a missense DCLRE1C variant to TCR beta V- and J-gene trimming. Most TCRs appeared rarely, but some public TCRs recurred in many donors.

This sequence was found in a woman in her late teens or twenties in good health and CMV-seropositive. Sequenced material: PBMCs. The V gene is TRBV11-2, the J gene TRBJ1-1; 9 bases are a match to TRBD1. For the CDR3, the DNA is TGTGCCAGCAGCCGTACGGGACAGGGAGGCACTGAAGCTTTCTTT. Translation gives CASSRTGQGGTEAFF.